A selection of T cell receptor beta chains follows, all from one sample in a study of blood T cells in healthy people across ages. TCRdb re-called the 5' RACE reads through MiXCR, storing one row per CDR3 protein. The sample holds some 900,000 distinct CDR3 sequences, around 26% seen once. Sequenced: blood. The receptors originated from a woman aged 80 or over in good health. Both conserved end residues are part of each CDR3. The D gene is left open where the match is weak. Some rows mark clone size as missing; the rest say once, few, many or name a class of expanded clone.

15,many,TRBJ2-7,TRBV7-2,NA,CASGTLGVAYNEQYF,TGTGCCAGCGGTACCTTGGGCGTCGCCTACAATGAGCAGTACTTC
18,NA,TRBJ2-2,TRBV7-9,TRBD2,CASSSSGLAGENTGELFF,TGTGCCAGCAGCTCTTCGGGACTAGCGGGGGAGAACACCGGGGAGCTGTTTTTT
18,NA,TRBJ2-5,TRBV19,NA,CAGSIRFALRGFQETQYF,TGTGCCGGTAGTATCCGCTTCGCCCTTAGAGGTTTCCAAGAGACCCAGTACTTC
14,many,TRBJ2-1,TRBV11-2,NA,CASSAPREKDEQFF,TGTGCCAGCAGCGCCCCTCGGGAGAAAGATGAGCAGTTCTTC
15,NA,TRBJ2-5,TRBV7-8,TRBD2,CANSIGTSGGETQYF,TGTGCCAACAGCATTGGGACTAGCGGGGGAGAGACCCAGTACTTC
14,many,TRBJ2-1,TRBV7-9,NA,CASSLGESYNEQFF,TGTGCCAGCAGCTTGGGCGAATCCTACAATGAGCAGTTCTTC
11,many,TRBJ2-7,TRBV6-2/TRBV6-3,NA,CASSYVNEQYF,TGTGCCAGCAGTTACGTCAACGAGCAGTACTTC
18,NA,TRBJ1-5,TRBV19,TRBD1,CASGEWDRGFQGRQPQHF,TGTGCCAGTGGGGAGTGGGACAGGGGATTTCAAGGTCGTCAGCCCCAGCATTTT
15,NA,TRBJ1-1,TRBV2,NA,CASRGRSKDWGEAFF,TGTGCCAGCCGCGGACGGTCGAAGGACTGGGGTGAAGCTTTCTTT
14,NA,TRBJ2-7,TRBV7-9,NA,CASSLGGAVHEQYF,TGTGCCAGCAGCTTAGGCGGGGCCGTACACGAGCAGTACTTC
15,NA,TRBJ2-2,TRBV12-3/TRBV12-4,NA,CASSPRATRTGGLFF,TGTGCCAGCAGTCCCCGGGCCACGAGGACCGGGGGGCTGTTTTTT
15,NA,TRBJ2-7,TRBV20-1,TRBD1,CSARGGQAFSYEQYF,TGCAGTGCTAGAGGGGGACAGGCGTTTTCCTACGAGCAGTACTTC
13,NA,TRBJ2-7,TRBV7-9,NA,CASSYWGAYEQYF,TGTGCCAGCAGCTATTGGGGGGCCTACGAGCAGTACTTC
15,NA,TRBJ2-5,TRBV20-1,TRBD2,CSARFSGSAGETQYF,TGCAGTGCTAGGTTTAGCGGGAGCGCCGGAGAGACCCAGTACTTC
14,many,TRBJ2-6,TRBV9,NA,CASSPQRGANVLTF,TGTGCCAGCAGCCCTCAGCGGGGGGCCAACGTCCTGACTTTC
16,once,TRBJ1-5,TRBV7-8,NA,CASSLAGGGSNQPQHF,TGTGCCAGCAGCTTAGCGGGTGGGGGAAGCAATCAGCCCCAGCATTTT
17,many,TRBJ2-1,TRBV11-2,TRBD2,CASSSWTSGGTYNEQFF,TGTGCCAGCAGCTCCTGGACTAGCGGGGGGACCTACAATGAGCAGTTCTTC
12,few,TRBJ1-2,TRBV29-1,NA,CSVDRQRHGYTF,TGCAGCGTTGATCGGCAGAGGCATGGCTACACCTTC
14,few,TRBJ2-2,TRBV6-1,NA,CASREGWGTGELFF,TGTGCCAGCAGAGAGGGATGGGGCACCGGGGAGCTGTTTTTT
19,NA,TRBJ2-7,TRBV27,TRBD2,CASSLSGLAGGASSYEQYF,TGTGCCAGCAGTTTGAGCGGACTAGCGGGAGGGGCATCCTCCTACGAGCAGTACTTC
14,NA,TRBJ1-1,TRBV15,NA,CATSRDGLLTGAFF,TGTGCCACCAGCAGAGATGGCCTTTTAACTGGAGCTTTCTTT
14,few,TRBJ1-1,TRBV5-1,NA,CASSFLDGNTEAFF,TGCGCCAGCAGCTTCTTAGACGGGAACACTGAAGCTTTCTTT
16,many,TRBJ1-2,TRBV27,NA,CASTPGGGQGNYGYTF,TGTGCCAGCACACCCGGCGGGGGGCAGGGGAACTATGGCTACACCTTC
14,many,TRBJ1-6,TRBV7-9,NA,CASSQGGNNSPLHF,TGTGCCAGCAGCCAAGGGGGTAATAATTCACCCCTCCACTTT
13,NA,TRBJ2-3,TRBV5-6,NA,CASSPVPDDTQYF,TGTGCCAGCAGCCCCGTGCCCGACGATACGCAGTATTTT
14,many,TRBJ1-5,TRBV7-9,NA,CASSFTNSNQPQHF,TGTGCCAGCAGCTTCACTAATAGCAATCAGCCCCAGCATTTT
12,many,TRBJ2-1,TRBV3-1,NA,CASSRADNEQFF,TGTGCCAGCAGTCGAGCGGACAATGAGCAGTTCTTC
14,NA,TRBJ2-7,TRBV5-1,NA,CASSPGPANYEQYF,TGCGCCAGCAGCCCCGGGCCAGCGAACTACGAGCAGTACTTC
16,few,TRBJ2-5,TRBV20-1,TRBD2,CSTRGLARGVGETQYF,TGCAGTACTAGAGGACTAGCAAGGGGTGTTGGGGAGACCCAGTACTTC
17,NA,TRBJ1-4,TRBV18,TRBD1,CASSQSGTGKRNEKLFF,TGTGCCAGCTCCCAGAGCGGGACAGGGAAAAGGAATGAAAAACTGTTTTTT
14,many,TRBJ2-5,TRBV6-2/TRBV6-3,NA,CAIRGVLIQETQYF,TGTGCCATCCGCGGGGTCCTGATACAAGAGACCCAGTACTTC